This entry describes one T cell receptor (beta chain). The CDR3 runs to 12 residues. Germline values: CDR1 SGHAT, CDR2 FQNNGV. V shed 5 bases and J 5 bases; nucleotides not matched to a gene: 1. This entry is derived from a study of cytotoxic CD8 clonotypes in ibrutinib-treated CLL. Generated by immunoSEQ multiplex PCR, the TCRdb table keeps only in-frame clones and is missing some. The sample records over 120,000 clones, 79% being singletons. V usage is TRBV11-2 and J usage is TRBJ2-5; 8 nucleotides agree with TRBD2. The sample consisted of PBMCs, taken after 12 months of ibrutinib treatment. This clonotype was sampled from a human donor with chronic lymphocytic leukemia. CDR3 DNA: TGTGCCAGCAGCCCTAGCGGGGAGACCCAGTACTTC. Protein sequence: CASSPSGETQYF.